This TCR beta chain comes out of a study of cytomegalovirus exposure and HLA in healthy donors. General study findings and limits: Overall, approximately 150 TCR beta chains were annotated as cytomegalovirus-associated. The classifier, whose performance was assessed in both the original and validation cohorts, reportedly diagnosed cytomegalovirus status with high specificity and sensitivity. Confirmation in vitro established that three CMV-associated chains were specific for CMV antigens. Among TCR sequences, most were rare, though some public TCRs appeared in many donors.

In the case of this clone: The antigen is not known.

The assay was immunoSEQ multiplex PCR, and TCRdb's table has in-frame clones only and misses some. The table includes 170,000 or so clones, 80% to 85% detected once. The CDR3 totals 14 residues. Trimming removed 1 base from V and 5 bases from J, with 12 bases in between. The V gene's germline CDR1 is SGHRS and CDR2 YFSETQ. V is TRBV5-1 and J is TRBJ1-1; D is ambiguous. Sequencing input: PBMCs. The clonotype comes from a woman aged 18-29 years in good health and CMV-seropositive. CDR3 protein: CASSLIPVITEAFF. The CDR3 DNA is TGCGCCAGCAGCTTGATACCGGTAATTACTGAAGCTTTCTTT.